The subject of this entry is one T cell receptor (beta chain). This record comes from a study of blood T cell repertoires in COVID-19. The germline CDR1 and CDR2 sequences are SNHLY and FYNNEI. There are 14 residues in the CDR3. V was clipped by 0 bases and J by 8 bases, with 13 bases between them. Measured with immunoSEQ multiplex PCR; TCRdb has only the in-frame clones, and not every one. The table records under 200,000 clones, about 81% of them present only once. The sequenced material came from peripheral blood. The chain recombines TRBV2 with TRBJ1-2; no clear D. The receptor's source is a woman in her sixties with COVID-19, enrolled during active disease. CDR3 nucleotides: TGTGCCAGCAGTGAAGCGCTACAGCCGCGAGGCTACACCTTC. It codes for CASSEALQPRGYTF.